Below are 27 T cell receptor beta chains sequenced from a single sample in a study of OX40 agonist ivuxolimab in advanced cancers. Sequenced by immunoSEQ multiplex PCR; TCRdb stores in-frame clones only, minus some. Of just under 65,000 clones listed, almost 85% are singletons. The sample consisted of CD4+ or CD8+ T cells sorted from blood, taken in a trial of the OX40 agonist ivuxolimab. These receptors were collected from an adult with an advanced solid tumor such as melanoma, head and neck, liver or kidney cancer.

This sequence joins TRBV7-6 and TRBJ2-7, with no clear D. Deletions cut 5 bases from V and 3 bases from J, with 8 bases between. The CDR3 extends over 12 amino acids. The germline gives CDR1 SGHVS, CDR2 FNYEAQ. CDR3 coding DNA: TGTGCCAGCAGCGGCCCGAACTACGAGCAGTACTTC. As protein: CASSGPNYEQYF.

CDR3 region: CASSPHKGGYTF. Here the CDR3 DNA reads TGTGCCAGCAGCCCCCATAAAGGAGGCTACACCTTC. This sequence joins TRBV7-6 and TRBJ1-2, with no clear D. The CDR3 sequence is 12 residues long. Germline-derived CDR1 and CDR2 are SGHVS and FNYEAQ. Trimming stripped 5 bases from V and 8 bases from J, with 12 bases between.

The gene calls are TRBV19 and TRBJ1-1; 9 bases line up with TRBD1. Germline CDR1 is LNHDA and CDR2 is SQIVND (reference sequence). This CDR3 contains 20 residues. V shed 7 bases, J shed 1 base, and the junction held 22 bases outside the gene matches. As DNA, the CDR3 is TGTGCCAGTACGGTTAACCCTCCTGGGACAGGGCTCGGGAGGAACACTGAAGCTTTCTTT. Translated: CASTVNPPGTGLGRNTEAFF.

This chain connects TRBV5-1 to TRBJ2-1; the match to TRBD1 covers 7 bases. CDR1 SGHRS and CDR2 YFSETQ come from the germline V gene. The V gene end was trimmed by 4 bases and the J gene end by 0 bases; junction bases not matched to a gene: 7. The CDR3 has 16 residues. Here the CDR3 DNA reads TGCGCCAGCAGCAGGGACAGTGCTGGCTCCTACAATGAGCAGTTCTTC. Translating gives CASSRDSAGSYNEQFF.

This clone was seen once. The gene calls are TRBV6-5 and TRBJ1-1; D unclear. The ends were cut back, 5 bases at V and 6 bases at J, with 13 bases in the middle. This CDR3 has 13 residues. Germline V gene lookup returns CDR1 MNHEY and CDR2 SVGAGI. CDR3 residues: CASSETRLAEAFF. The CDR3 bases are TGTGCCAGCAGTGAGACCCGCCTGGCTGAAGCTTTCTTT.

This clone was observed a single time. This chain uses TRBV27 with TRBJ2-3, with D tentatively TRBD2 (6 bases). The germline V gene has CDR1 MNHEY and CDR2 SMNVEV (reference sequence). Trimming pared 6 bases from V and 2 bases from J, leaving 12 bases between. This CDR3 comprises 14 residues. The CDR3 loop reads CASSGRQYTDTQYF. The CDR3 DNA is TGTGCCAGCAGCGGGAGACAGTACACAGATACGCAGTATTTT.

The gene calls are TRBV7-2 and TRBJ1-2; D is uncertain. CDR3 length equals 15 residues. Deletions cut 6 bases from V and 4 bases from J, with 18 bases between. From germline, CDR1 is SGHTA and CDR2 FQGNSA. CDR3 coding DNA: TGTGCCAGCAGTCACCCTGCCGGAGGGAGCTATGGCTACACCTTC. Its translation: CASSHPAGGSYGYTF.

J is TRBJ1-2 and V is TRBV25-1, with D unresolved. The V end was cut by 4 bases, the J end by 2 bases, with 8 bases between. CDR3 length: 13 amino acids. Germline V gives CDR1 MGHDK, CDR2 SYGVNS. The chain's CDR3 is CASSVPGNYGYTF. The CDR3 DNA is TGTGCCAGCAGTGTGCCGGGCAACTATGGCTACACCTTC.

The DNA of the CDR3 is TGCGCCAGCAGCCAAGGTCAAGAGGGGGCGTCCCATGAGCAGTTCTTC. It translates to CASSQGQEGASHEQFF. The chain recombines TRBV4-3 with TRBJ2-1, with 7 bases matching TRBD1. V lost 1 base to trimming and J lost 8 bases; unmatched junction nucleotides: 11. The CDR3 is made up of 16 amino acids. CDR1 is LGHNA and CDR2 is YSLEER in the germline V gene.

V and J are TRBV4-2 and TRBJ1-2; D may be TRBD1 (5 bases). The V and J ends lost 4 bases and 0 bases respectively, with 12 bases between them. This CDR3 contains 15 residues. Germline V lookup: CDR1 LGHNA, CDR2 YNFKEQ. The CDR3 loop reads CASSRGTSSNYGYTF. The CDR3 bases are TGTGCCAGCAGCCGAGGGACCTCTTCTAACTATGGCTACACCTTC.

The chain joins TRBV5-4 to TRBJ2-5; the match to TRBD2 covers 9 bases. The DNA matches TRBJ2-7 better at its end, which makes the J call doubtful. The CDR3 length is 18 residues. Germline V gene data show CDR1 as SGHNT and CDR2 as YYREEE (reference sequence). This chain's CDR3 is CASSLRAGGSSYPYEQYF. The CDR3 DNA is TGTGCCAGCAGTCTCAGGGCGGGAGGGTCCTCTTACCCCTACGAGCAGTACTTC.

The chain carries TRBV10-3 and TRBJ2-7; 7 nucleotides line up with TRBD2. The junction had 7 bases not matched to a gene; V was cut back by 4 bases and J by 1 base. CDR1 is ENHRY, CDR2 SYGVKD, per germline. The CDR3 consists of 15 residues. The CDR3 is CAISAVAGASYEQYF. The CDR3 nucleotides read TGTGCCATCAGTGCGGTTGCGGGAGCATCCTACGAGCAGTACTTC.

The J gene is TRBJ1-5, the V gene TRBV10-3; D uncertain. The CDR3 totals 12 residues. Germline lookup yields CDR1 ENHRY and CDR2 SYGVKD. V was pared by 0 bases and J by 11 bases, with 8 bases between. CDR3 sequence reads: CAISESSEAQHF. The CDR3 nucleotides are TGTGCCATCAGTGAGTCTTCTGAAGCCCAGCATTTT.

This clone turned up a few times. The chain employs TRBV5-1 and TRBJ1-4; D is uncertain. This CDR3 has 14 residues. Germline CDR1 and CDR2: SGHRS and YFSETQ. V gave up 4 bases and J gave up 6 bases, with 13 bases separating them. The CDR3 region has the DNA TGCGCCAGCAGCCTCCAAGGCGGAGATGAAAAACTGTTTTTT. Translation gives CASSLQGGDEKLFF.

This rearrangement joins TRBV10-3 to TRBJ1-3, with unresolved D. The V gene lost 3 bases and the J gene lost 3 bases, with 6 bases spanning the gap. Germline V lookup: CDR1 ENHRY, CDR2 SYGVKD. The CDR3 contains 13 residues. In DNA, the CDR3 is TGTGCCATCAGTGACAGAAATGGAAACACCATATATTTT. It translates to CAISDRNGNTIYF.

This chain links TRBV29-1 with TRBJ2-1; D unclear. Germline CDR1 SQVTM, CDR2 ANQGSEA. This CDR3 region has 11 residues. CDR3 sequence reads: CSIMFYNEQFF. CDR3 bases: TGCAGTATCATGTTCTACAATGAGCAGTTCTTC.

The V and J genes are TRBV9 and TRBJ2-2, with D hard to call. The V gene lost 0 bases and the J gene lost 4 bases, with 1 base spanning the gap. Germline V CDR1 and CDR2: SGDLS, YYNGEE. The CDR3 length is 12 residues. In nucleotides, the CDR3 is TGTGCCAGCAGCGTAGGCACCGGGGAGCTGTTTTTT. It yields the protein CASSVGTGELFF. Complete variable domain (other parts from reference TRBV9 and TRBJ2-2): DSGVTQTPKHLITATGQRVTLRCSPRSGDLSVYWYQQSLDQGLQFLIQYYNGEERAKGNILERFSAQQFPDLHSELNLSSLELGDSALYFCASSVGTGELFFGEGSRLTVL.

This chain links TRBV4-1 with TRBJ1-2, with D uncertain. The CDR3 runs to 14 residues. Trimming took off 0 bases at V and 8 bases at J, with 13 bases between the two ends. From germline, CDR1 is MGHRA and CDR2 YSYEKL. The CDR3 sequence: CASSQDRPGAGYTF. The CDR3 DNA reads TGCGCCAGCAGCCAAGATCGGCCTGGTGCCGGCTACACCTTC.

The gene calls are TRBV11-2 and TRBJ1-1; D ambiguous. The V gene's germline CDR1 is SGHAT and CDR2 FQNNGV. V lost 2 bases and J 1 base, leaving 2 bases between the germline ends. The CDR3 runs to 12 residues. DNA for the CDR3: TGTGCCAGCAGCTTAACGAACACTGAAGCTTTCTTT. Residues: CASSLTNTEAFF.

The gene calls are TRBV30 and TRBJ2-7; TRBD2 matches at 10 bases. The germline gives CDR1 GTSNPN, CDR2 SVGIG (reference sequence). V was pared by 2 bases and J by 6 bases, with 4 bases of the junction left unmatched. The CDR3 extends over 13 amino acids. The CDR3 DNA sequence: TGTGCCTGGAGTCGAGCGGGAGGGCGCGAGCAGTACTTC. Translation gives CAWSRAGGREQYF.

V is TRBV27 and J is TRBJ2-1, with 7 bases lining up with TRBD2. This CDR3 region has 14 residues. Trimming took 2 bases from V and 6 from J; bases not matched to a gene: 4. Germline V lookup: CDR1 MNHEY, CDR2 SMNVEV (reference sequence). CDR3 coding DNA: TGTGCCAGCAGTTTAGGTGGGAGGGGCAATGAGCAGTTCTTC. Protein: CASSLGGRGNEQFF.

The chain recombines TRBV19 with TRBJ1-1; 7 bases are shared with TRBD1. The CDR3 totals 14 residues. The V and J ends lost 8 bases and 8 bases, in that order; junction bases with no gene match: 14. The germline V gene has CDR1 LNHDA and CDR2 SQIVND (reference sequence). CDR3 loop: CASGNRGLGAEAFF. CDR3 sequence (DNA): TGTGCCAGTGGGAACAGGGGACTGGGTGCGGAAGCTTTCTTT.

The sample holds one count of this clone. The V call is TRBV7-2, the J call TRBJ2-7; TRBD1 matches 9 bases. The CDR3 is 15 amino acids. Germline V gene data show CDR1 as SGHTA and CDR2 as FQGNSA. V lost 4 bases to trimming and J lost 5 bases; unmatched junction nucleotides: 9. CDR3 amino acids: CASSSRTGAGDEQYF. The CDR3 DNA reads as TGTGCCAGCAGCTCTAGGACAGGGGCCGGGGACGAGCAGTACTTC.

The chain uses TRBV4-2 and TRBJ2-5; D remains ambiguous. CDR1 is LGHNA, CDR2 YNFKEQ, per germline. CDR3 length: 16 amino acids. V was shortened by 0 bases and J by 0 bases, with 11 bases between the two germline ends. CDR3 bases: TGTGCCAGCAGCCAAGACGTCAGCGCGGACCAAGAGACCCAGTACTTC. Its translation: CASSQDVSADQETQYF.

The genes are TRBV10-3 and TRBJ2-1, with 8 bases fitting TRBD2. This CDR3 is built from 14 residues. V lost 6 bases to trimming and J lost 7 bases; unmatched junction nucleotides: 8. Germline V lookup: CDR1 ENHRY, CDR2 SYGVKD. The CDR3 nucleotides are TGTGCCATCAGGGGGGTGAGCGGGGGAAATGAGCAGTTCTTC. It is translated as CAIRGVSGGNEQFF.

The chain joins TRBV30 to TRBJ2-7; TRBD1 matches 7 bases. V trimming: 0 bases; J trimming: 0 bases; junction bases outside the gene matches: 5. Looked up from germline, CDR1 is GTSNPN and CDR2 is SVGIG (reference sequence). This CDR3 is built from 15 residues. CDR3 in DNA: TGTGCCTGGAGTGTACGAAGGGGGCCCTCCTACGAGCAGTACTTC. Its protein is CAWSVRRGPSYEQYF. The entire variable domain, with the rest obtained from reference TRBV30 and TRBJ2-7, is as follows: SQTIHQWPATLVQPVGSPLSLECTVEGTSNPNLYWYRQAAGRGLQLLFYSVGIGQISSEVPQNLSASRPQDRQFILSSKKLLLSDSGFYLCAWSVRRGPSYEQYFGPGTRLTVT.

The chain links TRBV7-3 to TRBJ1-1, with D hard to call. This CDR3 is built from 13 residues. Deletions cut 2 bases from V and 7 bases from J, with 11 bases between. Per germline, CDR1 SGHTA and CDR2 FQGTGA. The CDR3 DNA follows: TGTGCCAGCAGCTTAGACCCCAGAGGTGAAGCTTTCTTT. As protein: CASSLDPRGEAFF.